The 3 T cell receptor beta chains below were found in one sample sequenced in a study of shared clonotypes between healthy human individuals. Data came from immunoSEQ multiplex PCR; TCRdb stores just in-frame clones and leaves some out. The repertoire has a few million clones, roughly 95% of them found once; the top ten carry roughly 0.13%. What was sequenced was naive CD4+ T cells sorted from blood. The sample's subset: CD45RA+ positively selected. These receptors were collected from a man between 18 and 29 years old in good health.

The V and J genes are TRBV9 and TRBJ2-6; unclear D gene. The germline CDR1 and CDR2 sequences are SGDLS and YYNGEE. The CDR3 is 17 amino acids. Trimming removed 0 bases at V and 0 bases at J, with 10 bases between. CDR3 coding DNA: TGTGCCAGCAGCGTAGGTAGTCAGGCCTCTGGGGCCAACGTCCTGACTTTC. Residues: CASSVGSQASGANVLTF.

The chain is built from TRBV10-3 and TRBJ1-3; 11 nucleotides align to TRBD1. The CDR3 spans 17 residues. Germline CDR1 ENHRY, CDR2 SYGVKD. V shed 4 bases, J shed 0 bases, and the junction held 5 bases outside the gene matches. CDR3 amino acids: CAISGGQGAFSGNTIYF. Here the CDR3 DNA reads TGTGCCATCAGTGGTGGACAGGGGGCGTTCTCTGGAAACACCATATATTTT.

The CDR3 spells CAWSSREVYNEQFF. CDR3 coding DNA: TGTGCCTGGAGTAGCCGGGAGGTATACAATGAGCAGTTCTTC. This chain uses TRBV30 with TRBJ2-1; 7 bases agree with TRBD2. This CDR3 has 14 amino acids. V was clipped by 2 bases and J by 4 bases; unmatched bases: 5. Germline V gene lookup returns CDR1 GTSNPN and CDR2 SVGIG (reference sequence).